A single sample gave rise to the 17 T cell receptor beta chains below, sequenced in a study of blood T cell repertoires in COVID-19. Libraries were prepared by immunoSEQ multiplex PCR; TCRdb keeps only in-frame clonotypes and omits some of them. This repertoire shows roughly 260,000 clones, just under 90% found once; its top ten account for over 3.5%. Material for sequencing was peripheral blood. All receptors derive from a woman in her forties with acute or convalescent COVID-19.

This chain uses TRBV10-2 with TRBJ1-2; 9 bases line up with TRBD1. The V and J ends lost 6 bases and 4 bases, in that order; junction bases with no gene match: 6. In germline, CDR1 is WSHSY, CDR2 SAAADI. The CDR3 is 14 residues long. CDR3 loop: CASSPTGGSYGYTF. The CDR3 region has the DNA TGCGCCAGCAGCCCGACAGGGGGAAGCTATGGCTACACCTTC.

The V call is TRBV5-1, the J call TRBJ2-3; TRBD1 is a possible D gene (6 bases). The CDR3 has 17 amino acids. From germline, CDR1 is SGHRS and CDR2 YFSETQ. V was cut by 2 bases and J by 4 bases, with 20 bases left in between. The CDR3 coding sequence is TGCGCCAGCAGCTTACCCGACAGGCTTGAAGGGGCAGATACGCAGTATTTT. This gives the protein CASSLPDRLEGADTQYF.

The chain uses TRBV27 and TRBJ1-1; TRBD1 aligns across 7 bases. With V trimmed by 5 bases and J by 3 bases, 6 bases remained unmatched. CDR1 MNHEY and CDR2 SMNVEV come from the germline V gene (reference sequence). This CDR3 comprises 14 residues. CDR3 coding DNA: TGTGCCAGCAGTCGGACAGGATGGGACACTGAAGCTTTCTTT. It codes for CASSRTGWDTEAFF.

V gene TRBV6-5 combines with J gene TRBJ1-3; the D is unclear. Germline values: CDR1 MNHEY, CDR2 SVGAGI. V was pared by 6 bases and J by 0 bases, with 12 bases between. The CDR3 is 15 amino acids. The CDR3 here is CASRPRESSGNTIYF. CDR3 nucleotides: TGTGCCAGCAGGCCGCGGGAGAGCTCTGGAAACACCATATATTTT.

The CDR3 loop reads CAWSPGRDTEAFF. CDR3 DNA sequence: TGTGCCTGGAGCCCAGGGAGGGACACTGAAGCTTTCTTT. This chain connects TRBV30 to TRBJ1-1; possibly TRBD1 for D (5 bases). Per the germline V gene, CDR1 is GTSNPN and CDR2 is SVGIG (reference sequence). CDR3 length: 13 amino acids. Trimming took 3 bases from V and 3 from J, leaving 11 bases between them.

The chain recombines TRBV5-4 with TRBJ1-6; 7 bases match TRBD1. The V and J ends lost 3 bases and 5 bases, in that order; junction bases with no gene match: 2. The germline V gene encodes CDR1 SGHNT and CDR2 YYREEE (reference sequence). This CDR3 has 14 amino acids. The CDR3 region has the DNA TGTGCCAGCAGCTCGCAGGGGGATAATTCACCCCTCCACTTT. Amino acids: CASSSQGDNSPLHF. The full variable domain, in which reference TRBV5-4 and TRBJ1-6 provide the parts outside the CDR3, is ETGVTQSPTHLIKTRGQQVTLRCSSQSGHNTVSWYQQALGQGPQFIFQYYREEENGRGNFPPRFSGLQFPNYSSELNVNALELDDSALYLCASSSQGDNSPLHFGNGTRLTVT.

J is TRBJ1-1 and V is TRBV5-5; D is perhaps TRBD1 (6 bases). The CDR3 length is 14 residues. Trimming removed 0 bases at V and 5 bases at J, with 11 bases between. From germline, CDR1 is SGHKS and CDR2 YYEKEE (reference sequence). CDR3 region: CASSLGAGDTEAFF. The CDR3 DNA reads TGTGCCAGCAGCTTGGGGGCAGGGGATACTGAAGCTTTCTTT.

This rearrangement joins TRBV5-1 to TRBJ1-1; D uncertain. The CDR3 sequence is 15 residues long. V was shortened by 4 bases and J by 0 bases, with 13 bases between the two germline ends. CDR1 is SGHRS and CDR2 is YFSETQ in the germline V gene. CDR3: CASSILGPMNTEAFF. The CDR3 DNA reads TGCGCCAGCAGCATCTTGGGCCCGATGAACACTGAAGCTTTCTTT.

Comments on this clone: Other DNA sequences of this sample code for an identical CDR3. Written as DNA, the CDR3 is TGTGCCAGCAGCTTGGGGGGACAGGGTTTGAACACTGAAGCTTTCTTT. Its translation: CASSLGGQGLNTEAFF. The chain couples TRBV7-9 to TRBJ1-1; 9 bases align to TRBD1. Germline V gene data show CDR1 as SEHNR and CDR2 as FQNEAQ (reference sequence). Losses at the gene ends were 3 bases for V and 0 bases for J; bases not matched to a gene: 5. This CDR3 region has 16 residues.

The chain is built from TRBV11-2 and TRBJ2-7; TRBD2 matches 8 bases. J lost 0 bases, V lost 3 bases, and 1 base had no gene match. The germline V gene encodes CDR1 SGHAT and CDR2 FQNNGV. This CDR3 is 14 amino acids long. The CDR3 region is CASSLSGSSYEQYV. The DNA of the CDR3 is TGTGCCAGCAGCTTGAGCGGGAGCTCCTACGAGCAGTACGTC.

The genes are TRBV3-1 (or the pseudogene TRBV3-2) and TRBJ1-6; perhaps TRBD1 as D (6 bases). The CDR3 is made up of 15 amino acids. The germline V gene encodes CDR1 LGHDT and CDR2 YNNKEL (reference sequence). V lost 4 bases and J lost 7, with 14 bases in between. Here the CDR3 reads CASSLSDRRNSPLHF. The CDR3 DNA reads as TGTGCCAGCAGCCTTTCGGACAGACGGAATTCACCCCTCCACTTT.

The chain couples TRBV6-6 to TRBJ1-5, with D perhaps matching TRBD1 (5 bases). CDR3 length: 13 residues. V lost 6 bases and J lost 8, with 14 bases in between. Germline CDR1 reads MNHNY; CDR2 reads SVGAGI (reference sequence). CDR3 DNA: TGTGCCAGCAGCAACAGGCCGCAAGAGCCCCAGCATTTT. This encodes CASSNRPQEPQHF.

The chain employs TRBV19 and TRBJ1-5, with D maybe TRBD1 (6 bases). The V end lost 11 bases, the J end lost 2 bases, and 13 bases lay between the germline ends. The CDR3 is made up of 13 amino acids. Germline V gene data show CDR1 as LNHDA and CDR2 as SQIVND (reference sequence). This chain's CDR3 is CAVDSSGNQPQHF. As DNA, the CDR3 is TGTGCCGTGGACAGTTCTGGCAATCAGCCCCAGCATTTT.

This chain joins TRBV7-9 and TRBJ2-5; no definite D call. This CDR3 region has 12 residues. With 5 bases removed from V and 5 bases from J, the gap between germline ends came to 9 bases. The germline gives CDR1 SEHNR, CDR2 FQNEAQ (reference sequence). The CDR3 region is CASSLTSETQYF. CDR3 bases: TGTGCCAGCAGCCTAACGTCGGAGACCCAGTACTTC.

The J gene is TRBJ2-3, the V gene TRBV19; TRBD1 might be the D (5 bases). From germline, CDR1 is LNHDA and CDR2 SQIVND (reference sequence). V lost 7 bases and J 5 bases, leaving 19 bases between the germline ends. This CDR3 has 15 amino acids. CDR3 in amino acids: CASTELGRAIDTQYF. The DNA for the CDR3 is TGTGCCAGTACGGAACTGGGCAGGGCAATAGATACGCAGTATTTT.

This clone appeared once. The chain combines TRBV6-1 with TRBJ2-1; 15 nucleotides line up with TRBD2. This CDR3 has 19 residues. J gave up 5 bases and V 2 bases, and 10 bases lay outside the gene matches. Germline V lookup: CDR1 MNHNS, CDR2 SASEGT. In DNA form, the CDR3 reads TGTGCCAGCAGTGAAAGACCGGGACTAGCGGGGGGCCGTGACAATGAGCAGTTCTTC. Protein: CASSERPGLAGGRDNEQFF.

The chain has TRBV7-9 and TRBJ2-1; 7 bases map to TRBD1. CDR3 length equals 19 residues. CDR1 is SEHNR and CDR2 is FQNEAQ in the germline V gene (reference sequence). V shed 5 bases and J 0 bases; nucleotides not matched to a gene: 16. The CDR3 region is CASSGILWTGANSYNEQFF. The CDR3 nucleotides read TGTGCCAGCAGCGGAATCCTCTGGACAGGAGCGAACTCCTACAATGAGCAGTTCTTC.